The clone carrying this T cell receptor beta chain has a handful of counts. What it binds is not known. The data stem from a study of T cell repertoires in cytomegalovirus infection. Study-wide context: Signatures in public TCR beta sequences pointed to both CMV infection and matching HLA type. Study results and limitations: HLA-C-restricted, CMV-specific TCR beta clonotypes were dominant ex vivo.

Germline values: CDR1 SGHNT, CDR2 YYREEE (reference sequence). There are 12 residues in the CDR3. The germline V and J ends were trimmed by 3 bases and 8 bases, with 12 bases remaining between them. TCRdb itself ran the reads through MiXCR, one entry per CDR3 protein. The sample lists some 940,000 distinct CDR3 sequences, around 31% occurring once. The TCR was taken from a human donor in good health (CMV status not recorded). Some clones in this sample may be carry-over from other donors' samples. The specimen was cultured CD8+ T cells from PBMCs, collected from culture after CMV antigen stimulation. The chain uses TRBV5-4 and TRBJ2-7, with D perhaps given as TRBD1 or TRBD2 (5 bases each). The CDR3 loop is CASSYGTSKQYF. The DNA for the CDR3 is TGTGCCAGCAGCTACGGGACCTCCAAGCAGTACTTC.